The rows below give T cell receptor beta chains drawn from one sample of a study of CD8+CD57+ T cells in acquired aplastic anemia. In TCRdb, the reads were re-called with MiXCR into one record per CDR3 protein. The table shows around 210,000 distinct CDR3 sequences, with 65% occurring only once. Sequencing used sorted CD4+, CD8+, or CD8+CD57+ T cells (not recorded which) from PBMCs. These receptors all stem from a human donor with aplastic anemia. Each CDR3 is given with its conserved first and last residue. The D gene is left open where the match is weak. Some rows have no size entry. The others give once, few or many, or a class for an expanded clone.

abundance	v_gene	j_gene	d_gene	CDR3nt	CDR3aa
-	TRBV6-5	TRBJ2-5	TRBD2	TGTGCCAGCAGCCGCGGGACTAGCGGACAAGAGACCCAGTACTTC	CASSRGTSGQETQYF
few	TRBV20-1	TRBJ2-1	TRBD2	TGCAGTGCGCGGCTAGCGGAAACCTACAATGAGCAGTTCTTC	CSARLAETYNEQFF
few	TRBV25-1	TRBJ1-1	-	TGTGCCAGCAGCCCGACCTGGATCGCGGAAGCTTTCTTT	CASSPTWIAEAFF
-	TRBV15	TRBJ1-1	TRBD1	TGTGCCACCAGCAGCTTCACAACAGGGGGCACTGAAGCTTTCTTT	CATSSFTTGGTEAFF
few	TRBV20-1	TRBJ2-7	-	TGCAGTGCTGTAGGGAGCTCCTACGAGCAGTACTTC	CSAVGSSYEQYF
-	TRBV7-2	TRBJ1-2	-	TGTGCCAGCAGCTTAGGGCACAACTATGGCTACACCTTC	CASSLGHNYGYTF
few	TRBV24-1	TRBJ2-5	-	TGTGCCACAGCAAGTGCGGACACTCAAGAGACCCAGTACTTC	CATASADTQETQYF
-	TRBV20-1	TRBJ1-3	-	TGCAGTGCTACAGGGGAGACTGGAAACACCATATATTTT	CSATGETGNTIYF
few	TRBV20-1	TRBJ1-2	TRBD1	TGCAGTGCTCCTGCGGGACAGGGGGGTTATGATAGCTACACCTTC	CSAPAGQGGYDSYTF
-	TRBV20-1	TRBJ2-1	TRBD2	TGCAGTGCTAGACCTCCAACTAGCGGGGGGTACAATGAGCAGTTCTTC	CSARPPTSGGYNEQFF
-	TRBV20-1	TRBJ1-1	TRBD1	TGCAGTGCTAGATCCGGGACAGTAGATGAAGCTTTCTTT	CSARSGTVDEAFF
once	TRBV7-2	TRBJ2-5	TRBD2	TGTGCCAGCAGCTTTTGGGATACGGGGGAGGGGGAGACCCAGTACTTC	CASSFWDTGEGETQYF
-	TRBV9	TRBJ2-5	TRBD2	TGTGCCAGCAGCGTAGTAGGAGCGGGAGATGCAGAGACCCAGTACTTC	CASSVVGAGDAETQYF
few	TRBV5-1	TRBJ2-7	-	TGTGCCAGCAGCTTGGAAGGGAACTCCTACGAGCAGTACTTC	CASSLEGNSYEQYF
-	TRBV2	TRBJ2-7	-	TGTGCCAGCGCCTACCAGGTAGGCCCCTACGAGCAGTACTTC	CASAYQVGPYEQYF
-	TRBV20-1	TRBJ1-3	-	TGCAGTGCTAGGACAGCTGGAAACACCATATATTTT	CSARTAGNTIYF
few	TRBV27	TRBJ1-4	-	TGTGCCAGCAGTTTGTTGTCAACTAATGAAAAACTGTTTTTT	CASSLLSTNEKLFF
once	TRBV10-3	TRBJ2-1	-	TGTGCCATCAGTAATAGTGATGAGCAGTTCTTC	CAISNSDEQFF
few	TRBV7-2	TRBJ2-1	-	TGTGCCAGCAGCGAGGCGAGGGACAATGAGCAGTTCTTC	CASSEARDNEQFF
-	TRBV29-1	TRBJ2-1	-	TGCAGCGTTTCCGGGAGTAGCTCCTACAATGAGCAGTTCTTC	CSVSGSSSYNEQFF
-	TRBV7-9	TRBJ2-7	-	TGTGCCAGCAGCGGGGGCAGTGATAAAACCTACGAGCAGTACTTC	CASSGGSDKTYEQYF
once	TRBV7-9	TRBJ1-6	TRBD1	TGTGCCAGCAGCTTAGGCACAGGGGCCCATTCACCCCTCCACTTT	CASSLGTGAHSPLHF
few	TRBV7-9	TRBJ1-1	-	TGTGCCAGCAGCTCTAGTAAAAGAAACACTGAAGCTTTCTTT	CASSSSKRNTEAFF
once	TRBV7-9	TRBJ1-3	-	TGTGCCAGCAGCCCCAGGATGTATGGGAACACCATATATTTT	CASSPRMYGNTIYF
many	TRBV9	TRBJ2-7	-	TGTGCCAGCAGCGCAGCCCGGGGGTCTGACGAGCAGTACTTC	CASSAARGSDEQYF
-	TRBV6-6	TRBJ2-7	TRBD2	TGTGCCAGCTACTCGGGGGGTGGATACAATGAGCAGTACTTC	CASYSGGGYNEQYF
few	TRBV27	TRBJ2-1	TRBD1	TGTGCCAGCAGTCCACAGGGGGCGGGCCCCTACAATGAGCAGTTCTTC	CASSPQGAGPYNEQFF
-	TRBV2	TRBJ1-5	TRBD1	TGTGCCAGCAGCGCAACGACAGGGACCGATCAGCCCCAGCATTTT	CASSATTGTDQPQHF
-	TRBV20-1	TRBJ2-7	-	TGCAGTGCTAGAGGGACAGCAAACGACTACGAGCAGTACTTC	CSARGTANDYEQYF
many	TRBV7-3	TRBJ2-1	-	TGTGCCAGCAGCCCTGGACTCAGTGGCAATGAGCAGTTCTTC	CASSPGLSGNEQFF
-	TRBV7-8	TRBJ2-7	-	TGTGCCAGTCGAGACCAGGGCTTCCCCTACGAGCAGTACTTC	CASRDQGFPYEQYF
-	TRBV15	TRBJ1-1	-	TGTGCCACCAGTCAGTCCTTAAGAACTGAAGCTTTCTTT	CATSQSLRTEAFF
few	TRBV2	TRBJ2-7	-	TGTGCCAGCAGAACCGACAGCTACGAGCAGTACTTC	CASRTDSYEQYF
many	TRBV13	TRBJ2-3	-	TGTGCCAGCAGCGAAGACCCGGGGGGCCTAGATACGCAGTATTTT	CASSEDPGGLDTQYF
-	TRBV7-6	TRBJ2-3	-	TGTGCCAGCAGCCCAGGGGGGACAAATACGCAGTATTTT	CASSPGGTNTQYF
-	TRBV2	TRBJ1-5	TRBD1	TGTGCCAGCAGTGAAACCGGGACAGATTATCAGCCCCAGCATTTT	CASSETGTDYQPQHF
few	TRBV7-2	TRBJ2-5	TRBD2	TGTGCTACAGCGGGGAGGCGTCAAGAGACCCAGTACTTC	CATAGRRQETQYF
-	TRBV7-9	TRBJ2-7	-	TGCGCCAGCAGCATCGCCTACGAGCAGTACTTC	CASSIAYEQYF
-	TRBV2	TRBJ2-6	-	TGTGCCAGTAAGGGGTATGGGGCCAACGTCCTGACTTTC	CASKGYGANVLTF
few	TRBV20-1	TRBJ2-7	-	TGCAGTGCTAGAGATTCGGCGTCGAACTCCTACGAGCAGTACTTC	CSARDSASNSYEQYF
-	TRBV5-4	TRBJ2-7	TRBD1	TGCGCCAGCAGCCCCGGGACAGGGGGCTTCGAGCAGTACTTC	CASSPGTGGFEQYF
few	TRBV2	TRBJ2-5	TRBD1	TGTGCCAGCAGCCAGGGGACAGCCTATGAACAAGAGACCCAGTACTTC	CASSQGTAYEQETQYF
-	TRBV20-1	TRBJ2-3	-	TGCAGTGCTAGGGCCAGCTTAAGCACAGATACGCAGTATTTT	CSARASLSTDTQYF
many	TRBV15	TRBJ1-1	-	TGTGCCACCAGCAGAGACCGTGGGAGGGTGAACACTGAAGCTTTCTTT	CATSRDRGRVNTEAFF
many	TRBV24-1	TRBJ2-3	-	TGTGCCACCAGTGATGCGACTAGAAAACGCACAGATACGCAGTATTTT	CATSDATRKRTDTQYF